Listed below are T cell receptor beta chains from one sample, sequenced in a study of T cells in Graves' hyperthyroidism and ophthalmopathy. One entry per CDR3 protein, called by TCRdb with MiXCR from the multiplex PCR reads. The table lists about 110,000 distinct CDR3 sequences, approximately 15% of them singletons. The sample consisted of blood. These receptors all come from a woman aged 50 to 65 with Graves' hyperthyroidism. Each CDR3 is given without its conserved first and last residue. Fields, in order: V gene, J gene, CDR3 protein.

>TRBV20-1|TRBJ2-1
SARPRGRLAGENEQF
>TRBV27|TRBJ2-1
ASSPRPGSGRGVWNEQF
>TRBV3-1|TRBJ1-4
ASSPPATNEKLF
>TRBV7-2|TRBJ2-3
ASSLQPTGGADTQY
>TRBV5-1|TRBJ2-5
ASSQTSVEAQY
>TRBV13|TRBJ2-1
ASSTLGRGQVNNEQF
>TRBV14|TRBJ2-1
ASSQVAGAVQF
>TRBV28|TRBJ1-5
ASSLRFDREGQPQH
>TRBV6-1|TRBJ1-6
ASSGGQGYNSPLH
>TRBV11-2|TRBJ2-1
ASSSGLAGVRGSYNEQF
>TRBV2|TRBJ2-5
ASSDTPELSQETQY
>TRBV20-1|TRBJ1-4
SVRDDRATNEKLF
>TRBV7-3|TRBJ2-1
ASSLTGGPYNEQF
>TRBV9|TRBJ2-7
ASSVGGFSYEQY
>TRBV30|TRBJ2-1
AWGSGDEQF
>TRBV5-1|TRBJ2-1
ASSPGDGALGNEQF
>TRBV2|TRBJ2-2
ASSGTSGSFGELF
>TRBV4-2|TRBJ2-5
ASSQGRATSGSNQETQY
>TRBV28|TRBJ2-1
ASSSPSGRSYNEQF
>TRBV19|TRBJ2-1
ASSGDASYEQF
>TRBV18|TRBJ2-1
ASSPRGRDEQF
>TRBV29-1|TRBJ1-1
SVGDILHTEAF